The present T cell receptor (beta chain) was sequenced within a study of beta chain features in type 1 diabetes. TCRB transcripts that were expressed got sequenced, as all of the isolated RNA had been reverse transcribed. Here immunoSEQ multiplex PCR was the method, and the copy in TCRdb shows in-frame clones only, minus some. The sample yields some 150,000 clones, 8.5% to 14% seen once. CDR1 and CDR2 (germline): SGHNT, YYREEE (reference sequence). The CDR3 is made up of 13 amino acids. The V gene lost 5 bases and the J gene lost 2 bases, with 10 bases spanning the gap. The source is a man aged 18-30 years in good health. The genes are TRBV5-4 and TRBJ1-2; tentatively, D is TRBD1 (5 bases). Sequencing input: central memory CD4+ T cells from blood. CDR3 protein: CASSRDGNYGYTF. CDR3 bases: TGTGCCAGCAGTCGGGACGGGAACTATGGCTACACCTTC.